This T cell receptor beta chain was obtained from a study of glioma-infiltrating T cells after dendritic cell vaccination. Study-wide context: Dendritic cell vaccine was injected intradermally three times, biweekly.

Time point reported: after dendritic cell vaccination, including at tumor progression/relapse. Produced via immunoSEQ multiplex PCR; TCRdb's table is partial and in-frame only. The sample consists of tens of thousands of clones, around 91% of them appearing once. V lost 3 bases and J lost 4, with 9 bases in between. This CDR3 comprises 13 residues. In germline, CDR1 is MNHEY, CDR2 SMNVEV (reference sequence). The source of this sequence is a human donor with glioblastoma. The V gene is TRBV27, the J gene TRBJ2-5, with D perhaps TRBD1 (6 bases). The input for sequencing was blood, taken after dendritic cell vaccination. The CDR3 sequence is CASSFRGRETQYF. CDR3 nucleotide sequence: TGTGCCAGCAGTTTCAGGGGCAGAGAGACCCAGTACTTC.